These T cell receptor beta chains were read from a single sample in a study of shared clonotypes between healthy human individuals. Clones were sequenced by immunoSEQ multiplex PCR, and TCRdb holds only the in-frame ones, with some missing. The sample yields 800,000 to 1,200,000 clones, approximately 78% seen once. Sequencing was performed on memory CD4+ T cells from PBMCs. These receptors all stem from a man aged 18-30 years in good health. Some clones in this sample may be carry-over from other donors' samples. The CDR3 runs from the conserved cysteine through the conserved F or W. A D gene is named only where the DNA matches it firmly. Not all rows give a size; the values are once, few, many and, for expanded clones, a class.

>TRBV5-4|.|TRBJ2-5|TRBD1
TGTGCCAGCAGCGACCCTAGACAGGGGTTCCAAGAGACCCAGTACTTC
CASSDPRQGFQETQYF
>TRBV19|once|TRBJ1-1|.
TGTGCCAGTAGTATAGAGTCCGGGGTTGCCACTGAAGCTTTCTTT
CASSIESGVATEAFF
>TRBV28|.|TRBJ1-2|TRBD1
TGTGCCAGCACCCCGACAGGGGCGAGAGTCGGCTACACCTTC
CASTPTGARVGYTF
>TRBV2|.|TRBJ2-3|TRBD2
TGTGCCAGCAGTGAATTACTGGTGACGGGAGGCAGGGCAGATACGCAGTATTTT
CASSELLVTGGRADTQYF
>TRBV19|.|TRBJ1-2|.
TGTGCCAGTAGTATATCGACAGACGGCGCAAGCTACACCTTC
CASSISTDGASYTF
>TRBV20-1|few|TRBJ2-7|.
TGCAGTGCTAGCCAAAACCACGAGCAGTACTTC
CSASQNHEQYF
>TRBV29-1|.|TRBJ2-5|TRBD1
TGCAGCGTTGAGATACCTGGTAGGGACAGGGGGGGCAGGACCCAGTACTTC
CSVEIPGRDRGGRTQYF
>TRBV6-5|.|TRBJ1-1|TRBD1
TGTGCCAGCAGTTCCCTGCGACAGGGGTACACTGAAGCTTTCTTT
CASSSLRQGYTEAFF
>TRBV15|few|TRBJ2-7|.
TGTGCCACCAGCAGAGAATACGGCAGCTCCTACGAGCAGTACTTC
CATSREYGSSYEQYF
>TRBV7-6|few|TRBJ2-1|TRBD2
TGTGCCAGCAGCCGGGGGGCACTAGCGGGAGGGAGCTCCTACAATGAGCAGTTCTTC
CASSRGALAGGSSYNEQFF
>TRBV6-1|.|TRBJ1-3|.
TGTGCCAGCAGTGTTAGTATCTCTGGAAACACCATATATTTT
CASSVSISGNTIYF
>TRBV5-1|.|TRBJ1-1|.
TGCGCCAGCAGCTTTTCAGGGGCGCTGGGTGAAGCTTTCTTT
CASSFSGALGEAFF
>TRBV7-3|.|TRBJ2-2|.
TGTGCCAGCAGACCCCCAGGGAACACCGGGGAGCTGTTTTTT
CASRPPGNTGELFF
>TRBV25-1|.|TRBJ1-2|TRBD1
TGTGCCAGCAGTGAATTTGAACAGGGGATGCTTTGGGATGGCTACACCTTC
CASSEFEQGMLWDGYTF
>TRBV10-3|.|TRBJ1-3|.
TGTGCCATCAGTGAGTTTCAGAGCGCCTCTGGAAACACCATATATTTT
CAISEFQSASGNTIYF
>TRBV6-6|once|TRBJ2-5|.
TGTGCCAGCAGTCCCCACAGGGGAGGCGAAGAGACCCAGTACTTC
CASSPHRGGEETQYF
>TRBV9|.|TRBJ1-2|.
TGTGCCAGCAGCCTCTACTCCCTGGACGGGGATGGCTACACCTTC
CASSLYSLDGDGYTF
>TRBV7-9|.|TRBJ2-5|.
TGTGCCAGCAGCCCTGTGGGCAGGGTGCAAGAGACCCAGTACTTC
CASSPVGRVQETQYF
>TRBV27|once|TRBJ2-4|.
TGTGCCAGCAGCCCTATTACCCGAGCCAAAAACATTCAGTACTTC
CASSPITRAKNIQYF
>TRBV5-3|.|TRBJ2-7|.
TGTGCCAGAAGCTTAGAGGGGGTCTACGAGCAGTACTTC
CARSLEGVYEQYF
>TRBV29-1|.|TRBJ2-3|.
TGCAGCGTGGGGGAACGCCAGGGAGGAGATACGCAGTATTTT
CSVGERQGGDTQYF
>TRBV14|.|TRBJ2-1|TRBD1
TGTGCCAGCAGCAGGACCGGGACAGGGGCGAATGAGCAGTTCTTC
CASSRTGTGANEQFF
>TRBV5-6|.|TRBJ2-1|.
TGTGCCAGCAGCTGGGAACAGGGAGTCCCCTCCCAGTTCTTC
CASSWEQGVPSQFF
>TRBV27|.|TRBJ2-7|TRBD2
TGTGCCAGCACTTTTCGACTAGCGGGAGGCTACGAGCAGTACTTC
CASTFRLAGGYEQYF
>TRBV19|.|TRBJ2-3|.
TGTGCCAGTAGTACGAAGCGGCCAGGGGCCACAGATACGCAGTATTTT
CASSTKRPGATDTQYF
>TRBV5-4|.|TRBJ1-1|.
TGTGCCAGCAGCTTGGACGGCGGAGTGGGCACTGAAGCTTTCTTT
CASSLDGGVGTEAFF
>TRBV7-9|once|TRBJ2-5|TRBD1
TGTGCCAGCAGCTTTCGGGACAGCAAAGGGACCCAGTACTTC
CASSFRDSKGTQYF
>TRBV11-2|.|TRBJ1-3|.
TGTGCCAGCAGCTTACGCGTCGGTAGCGCTTCTGGAAACACCATATATTTT
CASSLRVGSASGNTIYF
>TRBV29-1|.|TRBJ2-1|.
TGCAGCGTTAGCAGGGAGAGCTCCTACAATGAGCAGTTCTTC
CSVSRESSYNEQFF
>TRBV5-6|.|TRBJ1-1|.
TGTGCCAGCAGCTTGGCCCCAGGGAACACTGAAGCTTTCTTT
CASSLAPGNTEAFF
>TRBV7-2|.|TRBJ2-1|.
TGTGCCAGCAGCCTGTGGGACTTTTCCGGGGCATGGCAGTTCTTC
CASSLWDFSGAWQFF
>TRBV7-9|.|TRBJ2-2|TRBD2
TGTGCCAGCAGCCTCGGGACTAGTGCCACCGGGGAGCTGTTTTTT
CASSLGTSATGELFF
>TRBV28|.|TRBJ1-3|.
TGTGCCAGCAGTTCACCAGGGACATCTGGAAACACCATATATTTT
CASSSPGTSGNTIYF
>TRBV2|.|TRBJ2-5|TRBD2
TGTGCCAGCAGTCAATCCGGGACTAGGACGGAGACCCAGTACTTC
CASSQSGTRTETQYF
>TRBV28|.|TRBJ2-7|TRBD2
TGTGCCAGCAGTTTAGCCGGGACTATCTCCTACGAGCAGTACTTC
CASSLAGTISYEQYF
>TRBV4-2|once|TRBJ1-1|.
TGTGCCAGCAGTCAGACTCAGAACACTGAAGCTTTCTTT
CASSQTQNTEAFF
>TRBV19|.|TRBJ2-3|.
TGTGCCAGTAGTAACCAGTGGCAGACAGATACGCAGTATTTT
CASSNQWQTDTQYF
>TRBV19|many|TRBJ2-5|TRBD2
TGTGCCAGTAGTCCTTCTAGCGGCCGTGGAGAGACCCAGTACTTC
CASSPSSGRGETQYF
>TRBV9|.|TRBJ1-1|TRBD1
TGTGCCAGCAGCGTGGGAGCGGACAGGGGTTATTTCATGAACACTGAAGCTTTCTTT
CASSVGADRGYFMNTEAFF
>TRBV2|.|TRBJ2-7|TRBD2
TGTGCCAGCAAGCCCGGGACTAGCGGTCCCTACGAGCAGTACTTC
CASKPGTSGPYEQYF
>TRBV7-3|.|TRBJ2-7|TRBD2
TGTGCCAGCAGCTTCGCCGGGACTAGGTCGTCCGAGCAGTACTTC
CASSFAGTRSSEQYF
>TRBV5-1|once|TRBJ2-3|.
TGCGCCAGCAGCTTTGCAGGGGACGGGGTAGATACGCAGTATTTT
CASSFAGDGVDTQYF
>TRBV29-1|.|TRBJ2-3|TRBD1
TGCAGCGCCCACAGGGGGGCAGATACGCAGTATTTT
CSAHRGADTQYF
>TRBV28|.|TRBJ2-1|TRBD2
TGTGCCAGCAGGTCTACTAGCGGGAGATCTGGCTCCTACAATGAGCAGTTCTTC
CASRSTSGRSGSYNEQFF